This T cell receptor (beta chain) was obtained from a study of vaccination and CD4 T cells after COVID-19. Stated treatment: approximately nine-day PBMC culture with coronavirus spike peptide pools or control peptides (ViraFEST assay). With peptide pools, ViraFEST first expanded antigen-specific T cells and afterwards sequenced their TCRs. Each well received some 2.1 million PBMCs, cultured with 8 to 10 IU/ml IL-2 and around 9.8 ug/ml peptide pools. In germline, CDR1 is MNHNS, CDR2 SASEGT. Losses at the gene ends were 1 base for V and 7 bases for J; bases not matched to a gene: 6. The CDR3 sequence is 16 residues long. Once obtained from cultured CD4+ T cells, the DNA was sequenced using the Oncomine TCR Beta short-read assay. In this case, cultured CD4+ T cells provided the extracted genomic DNA. TCRdb re-called the PCR reads through MiXCR, storing one row per CDR3 protein. The sample comprises thousands of distinct CDR3 sequences, 43% of which are singletons, and 55% to 70% rests with the top ten.

Study-level findings and limits: Investigators enrolled relatively few convalescent patients and included no early post-infection timepoints.

This clonotype has just a few counts. Its antigen is currently unknown. The rearrangement uses TRBV6-1 and TRBJ1-6; 8 bases match TRBD1. Source material: CD4+ T cells from blood, cultured in vitro. This receptor was taken from a human donor who had recovered from COVID-19. The CDR3 loop reads CASSEVGGQDNSPLHF. As DNA, the CDR3 is TGTGCCAGCAGTGAAGTAGGGGGACAGGACAATTCACCCCTCCACTTT.